These 28 T cell receptor beta chains came from one sample sequenced in a study of blood T cell repertoires in COVID-19. TCRdb keeps only in-frame clones here, not all; method: immunoSEQ multiplex PCR. This table holds under 200,000 clones, more than 85% found once. The sample comprised PBMCs or T cells enriched from blood (not recorded which). The receptors were gathered from a woman in her forties or fifties who had recovered from COVID-19.

This clone was detected once. The rearrangement joins TRBV4-3 to TRBJ2-1; 9 bases line up with TRBD2. The CDR3 has 15 amino acids. Germline assignment: CDR1 LGHNA and CDR2 YSLEER. The trim removed 1 base at V and 4 bases at J, leaving 2 bases unmatched. The CDR3 sequence: CASSQGLAVYNEQFF. For the CDR3, the DNA is TGCGCCAGCAGCCAAGGACTAGCGGTATACAATGAGCAGTTCTTC.

Points on this clone: With a much larger clone just one base away, this may be a read error. The rearrangement links TRBV4-3 to TRBJ2-1; tentatively, D is TRBD2 (5 bases). V gave up 2 bases and J gave up 8 bases, with 22 bases separating them. Germline values: CDR1 LGHNA, CDR2 YSLEER. The CDR3 is 17 amino acids. The CDR3 DNA reads as TGCGCCAGCAGCCAATCCCACTCAGCGGAAGGAGTCCATGAGCAGTTCTTC. It yields the protein CASSQSHSAEGVHEQFF.

The genes are TRBV7-2 and TRBJ2-7; TRBD1 is a possible D gene (6 bases). CDR1 and CDR2 from the germline V gene are SGHTA and FQGNSA. The CDR3 loop spans 15 amino acids. Between the trimmed V and J ends, which lost 6 bases and 1 base, there was a span of 16 bases. CDR3 sequence reads: CASSAQTGHSYEQYF. CDR3 coding DNA: TGTGCCAGCAGTGCTCAGACAGGTCATTCCTACGAGCAGTACTTC.

This chain connects TRBV18 to TRBJ1-6; D may be TRBD1 (5 bases). V dropped 0 bases and J dropped 8 bases, with 8 bases sitting between them. This CDR3 spans 14 amino acids. In germline, CDR1 is KGHSH, CDR2 LQKENI. The CDR3 DNA sequence: TGTGCCAGCTCACCACCGGGGCCCCATTCACCCCTCCACTTT. Protein sequence: CASSPPGPHSPLHF. Looking up the rest from reference TRBV18 and TRBJ1-6 gives the full variable domain: NAGVMQNPRHLVRRRGQEARLRCSPMKGHSHVYWYRQLPEEGLKFMVYLQKENIIDESGMPKERFSAEFPKEGPSILRIQQVVRGDSAAYFCASSPPGPHSPLHFGNGTRLTVT.

This chain connects TRBV18 to TRBJ2-5; 8 bases are shared with TRBD2. This CDR3 contains 16 residues. With V trimmed by 2 bases and J by 1 base, 6 bases remained unmatched. From germline, CDR1 is KGHSH and CDR2 LQKENI. CDR3 sequence (DNA): TGTGCCAGCTCACCAACTGCTAGCGGGTTCCAAGAGACCCAGTACTTC. This gives the protein CASSPTASGFQETQYF.

The chain has TRBV7-2 and TRBJ2-7; TRBD2 agrees at 10 bases. Looked up from germline, CDR1 is SGHTA and CDR2 is FQGNSA. The CDR3 is 15 amino acids. V trimming: 1 base; J trimming: 5 bases; junction bases outside the gene matches: 5. Written as DNA, the CDR3 is TGTGCCAGCAGCTTAGGGGGTCTAGCGGGAGACGAGCAGTACTTC. This codes for CASSLGGLAGDEQYF. Combining the CDR3 with reference TRBV7-2 and TRBJ2-7 gives the whole variable domain GAGVSQSPSNKVTEKGKDVELRCDPISGHTALYWYRQSLGQGLEFLIYFQGNSAPDKSGLPSDRFSAERTGGSVSTLTIQRTQQEDSAVYLCASSLGGLAGDEQYFGPGTRLTVT.

This clone was found a few times. The chain recombines TRBV5-5 with TRBJ1-1; D not certain. Between the trimmed V and J ends, which lost 6 bases and 4 bases, there was a span of 13 bases. Germline V lookup: CDR1 SGHKS, CDR2 YYEKEE (reference sequence). CDR3 length: 13 amino acids. Here the CDR3 reads CASTLIPRTEAFF. The CDR3 coding sequence is TGTGCCAGCACCTTAATTCCGCGCACTGAAGCTTTCTTT.

V and J are TRBV11-2 and TRBJ2-3; D gene uncertain. There are 12 residues in the CDR3. The germline V gene has CDR1 SGHAT and CDR2 FQNNGV. Trimming cost V 6 bases and J 6 bases, with 10 bases left between them. CDR3 in amino acids: CASSLNADTQYF. In DNA, the CDR3 is TGTGCCAGCAGTCTAAACGCCGATACGCAGTATTTT.

This rearrangement joins TRBV7-2 to TRBJ2-1, with D unclear. Germline values: CDR1 SGHTA, CDR2 FQGNSA. The CDR3 runs 13 residues. Trimming took off 4 bases at V and 2 bases at J, with 6 bases between the two ends. CDR3 coding DNA: TGTGCCAGCAGCTCGCCGGCCTACAATGAGCAGTTCTTC. Translating it yields CASSSPAYNEQFF. Full variable domain (missing parts from reference TRBV7-2 and TRBJ2-1): GAGVSQSPSNKVTEKGKDVELRCDPISGHTALYWYRQSLGQGLEFLIYFQGNSAPDKSGLPSDRFSAERTGGSVSTLTIQRTQQEDSAVYLCASSSPAYNEQFFGPGTRLTVL.

The chain has TRBV4-1 and TRBJ1-2, with TRBD1 identical over 10 bases. Germline trimming cut 3 bases from V and 7 bases from J; bases unmatched to any gene: 11. CDR1 is MGHRA, CDR2 YSYEKL, per germline. The CDR3 sequence is 16 residues long. The CDR3 here is CASSHPLRQGARGYTF. In nucleotides, the CDR3 is TGCGCCAGCAGCCACCCACTACGACAGGGGGCGCGTGGCTACACCTTC.

The J gene is TRBJ2-2, the V gene TRBV5-1; D is uncertain. This CDR3 is built from 14 residues. V shed 0 bases and J shed 3 bases, with 6 bases lying between them. The germline gives CDR1 SGHRS, CDR2 YFSETQ. CDR3 nucleotide sequence: TGCGCCAGCAGCTTGGAGCCTTACACCGGGGAGCTGTTTTTT. Its translation: CASSLEPYTGELFF.

The rearrangement uses TRBV6-5 and TRBJ2-2; weak D call: TRBD1 (6 bases). CDR3 length equals 14 residues. V lost 4 bases, J lost 5 bases, and 11 bases lay in between. CDR1 and CDR2 (germline): MNHEY, SVGAGI. This CDR3 reads CASSSKQGTGELFF. CDR3 sequence (DNA): TGTGCCAGCAGTTCAAAACAGGGAACCGGGGAGCTGTTTTTT.

This clone occurred a few times. The V call is TRBV7-9, the J call TRBJ2-1; no reliable D call. V gave up 3 bases and J gave up 2 bases, with 8 bases separating them. CDR1 is SEHNR and CDR2 is FQNEAQ in the germline V gene (reference sequence). The CDR3 has 14 amino acids. This chain's CDR3 is CASSLTSTYNEQFF. As DNA, the CDR3 is TGTGCCAGCAGCTTGACATCGACCTACAATGAGCAGTTCTTC.

The V call is TRBV27, the J call TRBJ1-2, with D tentatively TRBD1 (6 bases). This CDR3 has 16 residues. V lost 5 bases to trimming and J lost 6 bases, with 22 bases between them. CDR1 is MNHEY and CDR2 is SMNVEV in the germline V gene (reference sequence). The chain's CDR3 is CASSPSLKGRGDGYTF. The CDR3 region has the DNA TGTGCCAGCAGTCCCTCTCTTAAGGGCAGGGGTGATGGCTACACCTTC.

The gene calls are TRBV30 and TRBJ2-1, with 7 bases that match TRBD2. Trimming cost V 8 bases and J 8 bases; bases outside gene matches: 15. The CDR3 covers 14 residues. CDR1 GTSNPN and CDR2 SVGIG come from the germline V gene (reference sequence). CDR3 DNA: TGTGCCGGGAAGCTATGGCGGGAGATCCATGAGCAGTTCTTC. Its protein is CAGKLWREIHEQFF.

The chain joins TRBV23-1 to TRBJ1-2, with D tentatively TRBD1 (6 bases). TRBV23-1 is noted as an ORF with a role that remains uncertain. The CDR3 is 14 residues long. V shed 0 bases and J shed 3 bases, with 8 bases lying between them. Here the CDR3 DNA reads TGCGCCAGCAGTCAATCGGACAGATACTATGGCTACACCTTC. Encoded protein: CASSQSDRYYGYTF.

This rearrangement joins TRBV4-3 to TRBJ2-1; D may be TRBD2 (6 bases). Looked up from germline, CDR1 is LGHNA and CDR2 is YSLEER. The CDR3 is made up of 17 amino acids. V was clipped by 4 bases and J by 2 bases, with 18 bases between them. The CDR3 is CASSPGIGGGAYNEQFF. The CDR3 DNA sequence: TGCGCCAGCAGCCCGGGGATTGGCGGCGGGGCCTACAATGAGCAGTTCTTC.

This clone has a single count. The chain couples TRBV4-1 to TRBJ2-2; 7 bases map to TRBD2. The V and J ends lost 4 bases and 7 bases, in that order; junction bases with no gene match: 9. This CDR3 is 15 amino acids long. Per germline, CDR1 MGHRA and CDR2 YSYEKL. CDR3 in amino acids: CASSREGVGSGELFF. CDR3 in DNA: TGCGCCAGCAGCCGGGAGGGAGTCGGAAGCGGGGAGCTGTTTTTT.

The sample holds one count of this clone. The gene calls are TRBV18 and TRBJ2-5; possible D gene TRBD1, 6 bases. This CDR3 spans 16 amino acids. V lost 3 bases, J lost 1 base, and 15 bases lay in between. CDR1 is KGHSH, CDR2 LQKENI, per germline. CDR3 loop: CASSPQPGHPQETQYF. The DNA of the CDR3 is TGTGCCAGCTCACCTCAACCGGGACACCCCCAAGAGACCCAGTACTTC.

This clone was recorded once. The V call is TRBV24-1, the J call TRBJ1-1; D gene unclear. This CDR3 has 14 residues. CDR1 and CDR2 from the germline V gene are KGHDR and SFDVKD. Between the trimmed V and J ends, which lost 5 bases and 1 base, there was a span of 10 bases. CDR3 bases: TGTGCCACCAGTGGCGGATTTCCGAACACTGAAGCTTTCTTT. This translates into CATSGGFPNTEAFF.

This clone was seen only a few times. This sample includes further DNA sequences coding for the same CDR3. The chain recombines TRBV18 with TRBJ2-5; possibly TRBD2 for D (6 bases). Trimming took off 0 bases at V and 4 bases at J, with 6 bases between the two ends. In germline, CDR1 is KGHSH, CDR2 LQKENI. CDR3 length equals 13 residues. The CDR3: CASSPPGGETQYF. CDR3 DNA sequence: TGTGCCAGCTCACCACCCGGGGGAGAGACCCAGTACTTC.

This chain connects TRBV19 to TRBJ2-4, with D possibly TRBD2 on 7 matching bases. The CDR3 extends over 13 amino acids. CDR1 and CDR2 from the germline V gene are LNHDA and SQIVND (reference sequence). Trimming left V 3 bases short and J 6 bases short, with 9 bases between. CDR3 sequence: CASSIGGRNIQYF. DNA for the CDR3: TGTGCCAGTAGTATCGGGGGGCGAAACATTCAGTACTTC.

The rearrangement joins TRBV5-8 to TRBJ2-1; TRBD2 matches 10 bases. The V gene end was trimmed by 4 bases and the J gene end by 3 bases; junction bases not matched to a gene: 4. Germline CDR1 reads SGHTS; CDR2 reads YDEGEE. The length of the CDR3 is 15 residues. CDR3 coding DNA: TGTGCCAGCAGCGCTGGGACTAGCGTCTACAATGAGCAGTTCTTC. This sequence encodes CASSAGTSVYNEQFF. The full variable domain, with the rest looked up from reference TRBV5-8 and TRBJ2-1, is EAGVTQSPTHLIKTRGQQATLRCSPISGHTSVYWYQQALGLGLQFLLWYDEGEERNRGNFPPRFSGRQFPNYSSELNVNALELEDSALYLCASSAGTSVYNEQFFGPGTRLTVL.

The CDR3 sequence is CASSLQRNNEQFF. CDR3 bases: TGCGCCAGCAGCTTGCAGCGGAACAATGAGCAGTTCTTC. The chain links TRBV5-1 to TRBJ2-1; TRBD2 might be the D (5 bases). The CDR3 contains 13 residues. With 1 base removed from V and 5 bases from J, the gap between germline ends came to 7 bases. CDR1 SGHRS and CDR2 YFSETQ come from the germline V gene.

The V call is TRBV11-3, the J call TRBJ1-4; 7 positions agree with TRBD1. V was clipped by 4 bases and J by 7 bases; unmatched bases: 6. There are 14 residues in the CDR3. Germline lookup yields CDR1 SGHNT and CDR2 YENEEA. In DNA, the CDR3 is TGTGCCAGCAGCTGGACAGGAGAAGTTGAAAAACTGTTTTTT. Its protein product is CASSWTGEVEKLFF.

The chain uses TRBV4-3 and TRBJ2-3; 12 bases map to TRBD2. Per the germline V gene, CDR1 is LGHNA and CDR2 is YSLEER. V trimming: 4 bases; J trimming: 8 bases; junction bases outside the gene matches: 7. The CDR3 sequence is 15 residues long. This CDR3 reads CASSRTSGVSGTQYF. For the CDR3, the DNA is TGCGCCAGCAGCCGGACTAGCGGGGTGTCAGGTACGCAGTATTTT.

The chain couples TRBV14 to TRBJ1-2, with 10 nucleotides matching TRBD1. Unmatched junction bases numbered 4, after V lost 4 bases and J lost 8 bases. CDR3 length equals 13 residues. Per the germline V gene, CDR1 is SGHDN and CDR2 is FVKESK. The chain's CDR3 is CASSLDRGQGYTF. The CDR3 DNA follows: TGTGCCAGCAGCCTTGACAGGGGGCAAGGCTACACCTTC.

There are a few counts of this clone. The chain links TRBV30 to TRBJ1-2; possible D gene TRBD1, 6 bases. This CDR3 has 13 amino acids. V shed 3 bases and J shed 4 bases, with 12 bases lying between them. Germline lookup yields CDR1 GTSNPN and CDR2 SVGIG (reference sequence). CDR3 amino acids: CAWRPTGSYGYTF. CDR3 nucleotides: TGTGCCTGGAGACCCACAGGGAGCTATGGCTACACCTTC.